The rows below give T cell receptor beta chains drawn from one sample of a study of blood T cell repertoires in COVID-19. The repertoire was sequenced with immunoSEQ multiplex PCR; TCRdb's copy has only in-frame clones and lacks some. Of about 240,000 clones in the sample, 80% to 95% were seen once. The specimen sequenced was peripheral blood. Receptors were obtained from a man aged 30 to 39 with COVID-19, enrolled during active disease. The CDR3 runs from the conserved cysteine through the conserved F or W. Size values are once, few and many counts, or a class for expanded clones, and some rows have none.

cdr3_aa | clone_size | j_call | v_call
CASVAGPNTGELFF | . | TRBJ2-2 | TRBV6-5
CASTLRLRGGLQETQYF | . | TRBJ2-5 | TRBV28
CASSYSPSANQPQHF | . | TRBJ1-5 | TRBV6-5
CASSKGQGNSPLHF | . | TRBJ1-6 | TRBV3-1/TRBV3-2
CASRGTGANEKLFF | . | TRBJ1-4 | TRBV25-1
CASSQGLGTFYNEQFF | . | TRBJ2-1 | TRBV3-1/TRBV3-2
CASSSRQGDQPQHF | . | TRBJ1-5 | TRBV5-5
CASSLLAASSGANVLTF | . | TRBJ2-6 | TRBV19
CASSPTRVKGGELFF | . | TRBJ2-2 | TRBV27
CASRMGSNQPQHF | . | TRBJ1-5 | TRBV5-1
CASSPPGMGGAGYTF | . | TRBJ1-2 | TRBV27
CASSFTTGTGAQETQYF | . | TRBJ2-5 | TRBV5-6
CASIGTYIYNEQFF | . | TRBJ2-1 | TRBV2
CASSEVQRGYNEQFF | . | TRBJ2-1 | TRBV2
CASTPGLQGRGYTF | . | TRBJ1-2 | TRBV9
CASSGGGGDEQFF | once | TRBJ2-1 | TRBV11-2
CTSSHPLAGVLAKNIQYF | . | TRBJ2-4 | TRBV1
CASSGHGQGRPLEQFF | once | TRBJ2-1 | TRBV9
CASSPPGPTLNYGYTF | . | TRBJ1-2 | TRBV18
CASSPRGGGEGEAFF | . | TRBJ1-1 | TRBV18
CASSEAGASGGAYTGELFF | . | TRBJ2-2 | TRBV6-1
CASSAFGGPGEKLFF | . | TRBJ1-4 | TRBV25-1
CASRETGTGNYEQYF | . | TRBJ2-7 | TRBV5-6
CASSEGPAGGYNEQFF | . | TRBJ2-1 | TRBV6-1
CASTGGAGNTIYF | once | TRBJ1-3 | TRBV2
CATSDRDYSDTQYF | . | TRBJ2-3 | TRBV24-1
CASSPPGEEETQYF | . | TRBJ2-5 | TRBV11-3
CASSQEALASHNEQFF | . | TRBJ2-1 | TRBV4-2
CASSQDRPTGELFF | few | TRBJ2-2 | TRBV4-2
CASWGVHADTQYF | . | TRBJ2-3 | TRBV5-1